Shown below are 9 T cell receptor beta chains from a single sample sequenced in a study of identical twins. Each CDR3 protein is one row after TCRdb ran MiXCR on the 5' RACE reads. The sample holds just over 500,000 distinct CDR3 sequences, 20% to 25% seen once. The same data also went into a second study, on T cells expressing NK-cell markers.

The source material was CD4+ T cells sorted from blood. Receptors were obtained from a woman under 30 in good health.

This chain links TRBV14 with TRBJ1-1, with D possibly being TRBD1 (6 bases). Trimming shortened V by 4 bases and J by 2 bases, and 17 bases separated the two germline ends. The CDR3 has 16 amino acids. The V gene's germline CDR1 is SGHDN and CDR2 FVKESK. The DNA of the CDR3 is TGTGCCAGCAGCCTTACCGGACAGACGCGAAACACTGAAGCTTTCTTT. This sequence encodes CASSLTGQTRNTEAFF.

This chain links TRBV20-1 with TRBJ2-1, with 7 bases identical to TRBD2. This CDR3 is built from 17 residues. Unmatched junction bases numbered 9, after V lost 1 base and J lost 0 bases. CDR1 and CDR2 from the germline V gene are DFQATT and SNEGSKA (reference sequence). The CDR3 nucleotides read TGCAGTGCTAGAGTTGCCTCTGGGGGGGACTCCTACAATGAGCAGTTCTTC. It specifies CSARVASGGDSYNEQFF.

The CDR3 sequence is CASSPRLAGGFNEQFF. DNA for the CDR3: TGCGCCAGCAGCCCACGACTAGCGGGAGGATTCAATGAGCAGTTCTTC. The V gene is TRBV5-1, the J gene TRBJ2-1; 13 positions agree with TRBD2. The CDR3 is 16 amino acids. The ends lost 4 bases at V and 6 bases at J; junction bases unmatched: 7. CDR1 SGHRS and CDR2 YFSETQ come from the germline V gene. The full variable domain, its missing parts supplied by reference TRBV5-1 and TRBJ2-1, is KAGVTQTPRYLIKTRGQQVTLSCSPISGHRSVSWYQQTPGQGLQFLFEYFSETQRNKGNFPGRFSGRQFSNSRSEMNVSTLELGDSALYLCASSPRLAGGFNEQFFGPGTRLTVL.

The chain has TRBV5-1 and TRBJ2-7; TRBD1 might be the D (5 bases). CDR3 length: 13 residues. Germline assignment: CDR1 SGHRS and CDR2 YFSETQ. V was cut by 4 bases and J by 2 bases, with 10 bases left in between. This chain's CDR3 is CASSVQGTYEQYF. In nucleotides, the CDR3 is TGCGCCAGCAGCGTGCAGGGTACCTACGAGCAGTACTTC.

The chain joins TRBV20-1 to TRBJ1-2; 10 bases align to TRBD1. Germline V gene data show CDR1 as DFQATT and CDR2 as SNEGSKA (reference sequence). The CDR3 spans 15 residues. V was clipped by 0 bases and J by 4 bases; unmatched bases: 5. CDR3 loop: CSARDQDRGTYGYTF. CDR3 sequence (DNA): TGCAGTGCTAGAGATCAGGACAGGGGGACCTATGGCTACACCTTC.

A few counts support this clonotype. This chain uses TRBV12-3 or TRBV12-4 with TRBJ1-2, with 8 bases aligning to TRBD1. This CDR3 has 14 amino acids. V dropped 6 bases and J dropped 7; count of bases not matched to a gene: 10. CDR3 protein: CASSPGWGTGGYTF. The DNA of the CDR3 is TGTGCCAGCAGCCCTGGGTGGGGGACAGGTGGCTACACCTTC.

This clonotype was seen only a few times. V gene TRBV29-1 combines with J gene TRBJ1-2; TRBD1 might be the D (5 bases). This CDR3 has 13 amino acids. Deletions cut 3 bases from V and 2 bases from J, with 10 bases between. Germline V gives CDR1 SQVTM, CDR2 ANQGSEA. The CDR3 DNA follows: TGCAGCGTTGAGCCCGACAGAAACTATGGCTACACCTTC. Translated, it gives CSVEPDRNYGYTF. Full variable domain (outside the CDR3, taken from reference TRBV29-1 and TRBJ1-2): SAVISQKPSRDICQRGTSLTIQCQVDSQVTMMFWYRQQPGQSLTLIATANQGSEATYESGFVIDKFPISRPNLTFSTLTVSNMSPEDSSIYLCSVEPDRNYGYTFGSGTRLTVV.

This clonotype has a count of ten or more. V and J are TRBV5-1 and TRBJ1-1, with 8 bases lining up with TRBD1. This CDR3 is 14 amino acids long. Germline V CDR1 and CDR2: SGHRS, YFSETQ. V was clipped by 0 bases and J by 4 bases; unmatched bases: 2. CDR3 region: CASSLGTGGTEAFF. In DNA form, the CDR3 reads TGCGCCAGCAGCTTGGGAACAGGGGGCACTGAAGCTTTCTTT.

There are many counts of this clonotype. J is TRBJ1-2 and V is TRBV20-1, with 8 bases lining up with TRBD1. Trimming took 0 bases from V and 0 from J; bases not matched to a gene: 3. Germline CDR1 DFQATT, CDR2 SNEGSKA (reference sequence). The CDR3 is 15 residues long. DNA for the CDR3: TGCAGTGCTAGAGACGTGACAGGGGCTAACTATGGCTACACCTTC. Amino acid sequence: CSARDVTGANYGYTF.